The T cell receptor (beta chain) under discussion was sequenced for a study of blood T cell repertoires in COVID-19. Study-wide background: The origin of the acute and convalescent COVID-19 samples was the United States, Italy and Spain. T cells, B-cell-depleted T cells, or PBMCs provided the cDNA or gDNA that served as material.

CDR3 length: 12 amino acids. Germline lookup yields CDR1 MNHEY and CDR2 SMNVEV (reference sequence). The ends were cut back, 5 bases at V and 9 bases at J, with 12 bases in the middle. In the authors' workflow: Amplification of reference gene primers provided the estimated nucleated cell counts. Clones were sequenced by immunoSEQ multiplex PCR, and TCRdb holds only the in-frame ones, with some missing. V and J calls and clone size are as listed in that table; D and trimming were resolved from the DNA. Of 150,000 or so clones in the sample, roughly four fifths are singletons; the top ten hold roughly 8%.

This receptor was identified in a man aged 35-49 years who had recovered from COVID-19. The chain is built from TRBV27 and TRBJ2-3, with D possibly being TRBD2 (5 bases). Input material: peripheral blood. In DNA, the CDR3 is TGTGCCAGCAGTCCCGGGGTGGGGACGCAGTATTTT. Protein: CASSPGVGTQYF.